Sequencing of this TCR beta chain was carried out in a study of blood T cell repertoires in COVID-19 (dated by TCRdb to 2018 to 2021). Broadly, across the study: The collaborator samples originated in the United States, Italy and Spain and spanned the acute and convalescent phases of COVID-19. Where available, HLA class I and class II types were taken from metadata supplied by the sample provider and were not determined by assay-based typing. Nearly every sample came with metadata listing a de-identified subject ID, COVID-19 status, age in years and sex. The prospective study material was composed of cDNA or gDNA derived from T cells, B-cell-depleted T cells, or PBMCs. The samples were drawn from the first 160 participants of the ongoing ImmuneRACE study and from over a thousand subjects provided by 6 global collaborators. The repertoires were released in a freely available public database meant as a resource for research on the immune response to SARS-CoV-2. The dataset comprised deeply sampled blood TCRbeta repertoires from subjects exposed to, actively infected with, or recovered from COVID-19.

Taken from cysteine to phenylalanine, the CDR3 has 14 residues. CDR3 DNA is the only sequence kept; it has 42 bases, read in frame from the first base. Trimming costs V 2 bases and J 0 bases, and their ends lie 7 bases apart. CDR1 is given as LGHDT and CDR2 as YNNKEL, both from the germline V gene (reference sequence). Study-level results and caveats: The quantity of clinical and demographic metadata differed by source and by participant and was supplied without curation.

Participants in the prospective study were enrolled through a virtual design, were aged about 18 to 89 years, and lived in 24 United States geographic areas. In the prospective study, cohorts were assigned on the basis of participant-reported clinical history obtained from a screening survey and a study questionnaire. Recovered participants in ImmuneRACE Cohort 3 were defined as having two consecutive negative NP/OP PCR tests, clearance from a healthcare professional, or resolution of symptoms. In the prospective study, whole blood, serum and a nasopharyngeal or oropharyngeal swab were collected from each participant by mobile phlebotomists. Prospective study participants could optionally give additional blood draws and questionnaires over an approximately two-month period. Blood samples from the prospective study were shipped frozen or at room temperature prior to DNA extraction. This clone was seen a few times. Its antigen remains unidentified. Qualities for individual bases were not recorded, and no much larger clone is one base off.

TCRbeta CDR3 regions were amplified from genomic DNA using the immunoSEQ Assay, a bias-controlled multiplex PCR. Per the original workflow: The number of nucleated cells in each sample was estimated from the amplification of reference gene primers within the assay. To quantify the absolute abundance of each unique TCRbeta CDR3 rearrangement, sequence reads were collapsed and filtered. For each sample, productive Simpson clonality was calculated by taking the square root of Simpson's diversity index across productive rearrangements. TCRdb limited this immuneACCESS table to in-frame rearrangements with V and J called. A share of clones is missing; checked studies link under half to unresolved V genes, and the rest is unexplained. The V and J calls and clone size are taken from that table; D and trimming were inferred from the DNA. The sample profile shows about 180,000 clones; more than 70% of them were found once. 8% to 10% of the sample is held by the ten biggest clonotypes.

Sequencing was carried out using PBMCs or T cells enriched from blood (not recorded which). This sequence uses TRBV3-1 (or the pseudogene TRBV3-2) and TRBJ1-1, with TRBD1 tentatively as D gene (5 bases match). This TCR was recovered from a woman in her 30s who had recovered from COVID-19. The DNA sequence is as follows: TGTGCCAGCAGCCAACCGACAGTGAACACTGAAGCTTTCTTT. Its protein reads: CASSQPTVNTEAFF.